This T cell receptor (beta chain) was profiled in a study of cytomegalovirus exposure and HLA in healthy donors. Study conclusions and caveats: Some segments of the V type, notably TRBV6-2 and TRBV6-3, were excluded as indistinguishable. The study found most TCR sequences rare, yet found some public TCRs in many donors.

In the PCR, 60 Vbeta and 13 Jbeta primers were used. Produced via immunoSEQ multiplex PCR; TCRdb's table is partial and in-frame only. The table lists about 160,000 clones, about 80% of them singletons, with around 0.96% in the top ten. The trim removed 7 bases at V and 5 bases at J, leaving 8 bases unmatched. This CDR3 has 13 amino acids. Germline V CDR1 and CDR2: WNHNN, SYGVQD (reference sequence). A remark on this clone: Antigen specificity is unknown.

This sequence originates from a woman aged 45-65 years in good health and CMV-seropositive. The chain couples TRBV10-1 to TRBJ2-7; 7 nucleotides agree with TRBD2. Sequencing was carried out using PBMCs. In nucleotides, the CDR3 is TGCGCCAGCAAGGAGGGAGGGCCAGACGAGCAGTACTTC. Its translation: CASKEGGPDEQYF.